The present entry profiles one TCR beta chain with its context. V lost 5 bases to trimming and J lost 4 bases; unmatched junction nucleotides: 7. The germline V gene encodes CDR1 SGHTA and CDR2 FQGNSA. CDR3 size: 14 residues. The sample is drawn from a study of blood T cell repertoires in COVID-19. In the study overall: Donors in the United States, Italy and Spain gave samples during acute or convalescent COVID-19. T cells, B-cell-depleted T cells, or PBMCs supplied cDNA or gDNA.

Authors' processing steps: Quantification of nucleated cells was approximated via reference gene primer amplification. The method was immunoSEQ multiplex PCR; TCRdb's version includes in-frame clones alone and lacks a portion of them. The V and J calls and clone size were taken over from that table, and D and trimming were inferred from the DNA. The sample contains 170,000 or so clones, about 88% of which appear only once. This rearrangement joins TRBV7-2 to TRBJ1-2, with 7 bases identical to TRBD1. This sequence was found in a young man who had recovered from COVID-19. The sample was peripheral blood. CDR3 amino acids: CASSQQQGIYGYTF. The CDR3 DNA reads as TGTGCCAGCAGCCAACAACAGGGGATCTATGGCTACACCTTC.